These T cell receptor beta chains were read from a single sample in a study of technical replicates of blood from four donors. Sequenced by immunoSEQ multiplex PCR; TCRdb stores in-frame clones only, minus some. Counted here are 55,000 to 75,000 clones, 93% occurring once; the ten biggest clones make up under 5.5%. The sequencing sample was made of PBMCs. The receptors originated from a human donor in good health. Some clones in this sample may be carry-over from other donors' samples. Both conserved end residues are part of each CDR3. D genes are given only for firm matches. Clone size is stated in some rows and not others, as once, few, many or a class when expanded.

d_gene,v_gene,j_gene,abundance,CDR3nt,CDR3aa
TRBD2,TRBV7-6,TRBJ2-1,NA,TGTGCCAGCAGCCTAGCTCGGACTAGCAGCGATGAGCAGTTCTTC,CASSLARTSSDEQFF
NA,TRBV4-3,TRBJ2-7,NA,TGCGCCAGCAGCCAAGACTGGAGCTCCTACGAGCAGTACTTC,CASSQDWSSYEQYF
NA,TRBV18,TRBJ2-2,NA,TGTGCCAGCTCACCACAAGGGGTGGCCACCGGGGAGCTGTTTTTT,CASSPQGVATGELFF
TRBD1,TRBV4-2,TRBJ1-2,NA,TGTGCCAGCAGCCAGGAGAATAGACAGGGGAGGAACTATGGCTACACCTTC,CASSQENRQGRNYGYTF
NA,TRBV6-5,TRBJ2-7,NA,TGTGCCAGCAGTTACGAGACAGGCTCCTACGAGCAGTACTTC,CASSYETGSYEQYF
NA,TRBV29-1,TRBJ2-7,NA,TGCAGCGTTGAAGGTGGAGGGCGTGAGCAGTACTTC,CSVEGGGREQYF
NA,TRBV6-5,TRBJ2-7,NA,TGTGCCAGTACCCCGGGACTCCGAGACGAGCAGTACTTC,CASTPGLRDEQYF
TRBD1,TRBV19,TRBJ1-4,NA,TGTGCCAGTAAACCACAGGGGGCTGATGAAAAACTGTTTTTT,CASKPQGADEKLFF
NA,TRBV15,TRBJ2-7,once,TGTGCCACCAGCAGGCAGAGACTGACAGGACCCCACGAGCAGTACTTC,CATSRQRLTGPHEQYF
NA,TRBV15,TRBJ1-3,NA,TGTGCCACCAGCAAGGCCACAGAGGGAAACACCATATATTTT,CATSKATEGNTIYF
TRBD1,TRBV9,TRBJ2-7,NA,TGTGCCAGCAGCGCCGGACAGGGGGTAGACGAGCAGTACTTC,CASSAGQGVDEQYF
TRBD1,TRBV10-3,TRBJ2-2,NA,TGTGCCATCGGACAGGGGGCCAACACCGGGGAGCTGTTTTTT,CAIGQGANTGELFF
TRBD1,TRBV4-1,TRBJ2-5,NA,TGCGCCAGCAGCGGGACAGGGGGACCCCAAGAGACCCAGTACTTC,CASSGTGGPQETQYF
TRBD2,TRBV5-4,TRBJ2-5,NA,TGTGCCAGCAGCCACGGGGGGGCGGGGGAGACCCAGTACTTC,CASSHGGAGETQYF
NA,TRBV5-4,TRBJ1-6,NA,TGTGCCAGCAGCTTCGGGGGTGATGGTTATAATTCACCCCTCCACTTT,CASSFGGDGYNSPLHF
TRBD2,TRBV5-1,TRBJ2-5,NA,TGCGCCAGCAGCACGACCTCCGGGACTAGGGGGGAGACCCAGTACTTC,CASSTTSGTRGETQYF
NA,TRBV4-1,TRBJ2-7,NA,TGCGCCAGCAGCCAAGATTGGTCGGAGCCCCGCGAGCAGTACTTC,CASSQDWSEPREQYF
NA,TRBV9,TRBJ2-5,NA,TGTGCCAGCAGCGCAAACCAAGAGACCCAGTACTTC,CASSANQETQYF
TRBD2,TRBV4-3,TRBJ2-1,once,TGCGCCAGCAGCCGGGGACTAGCGGGGCGGGGCTCCTACAATGAGCAGTTCTTC,CASSRGLAGRGSYNEQFF
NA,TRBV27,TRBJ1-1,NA,TGTGCCAGCAGTAATACAGTGAACACTGAAGCTTTCTTT,CASSNTVNTEAFF
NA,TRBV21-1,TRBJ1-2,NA,TGTGCCAGCAGCAAAGTTCAGGGATTACATGGCTACACCTTC,CASSKVQGLHGYTF
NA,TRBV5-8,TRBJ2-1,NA,TGTGCCAGCAGCTTGTCCGGGACTCCCTACAATGAGCAGTTCTTC,CASSLSGTPYNEQFF
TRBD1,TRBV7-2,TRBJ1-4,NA,TGTGCCAGCAGCTTAGGACAGGGGTTTGAAAAACTGTTTTTT,CASSLGQGFEKLFF
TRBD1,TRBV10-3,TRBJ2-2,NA,TGTGCCATCAGTGAGCCCGGGACAGGGGTCGCCGGGGAGCTGTTTTTT,CAISEPGTGVAGELFF
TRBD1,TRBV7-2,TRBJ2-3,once,TGTGCCAGCAGCTCTGACAGGGGGGATACGCAGTATTTT,CASSSDRGDTQYF
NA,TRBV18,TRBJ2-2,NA,TGTGCCAGCTCACCACGGGAGCGGAGAGGTGACACCGGGGAGCTGTTTTTT,CASSPRERRGDTGELFF
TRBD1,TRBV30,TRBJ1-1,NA,TGTGCCTGGCGCCAGGGGGCGGACACTGAAGCTTTCTTT,CAWRQGADTEAFF
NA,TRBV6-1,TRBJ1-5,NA,TGTGCCAGCAGGGCGGGCTGGGGCAATCAGCCCCAGCATTTT,CASRAGWGNQPQHF
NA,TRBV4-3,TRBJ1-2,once,TGCGCCAGCAGCCAAGGGGAAGGGGGCTATGGCTACACCTTC,CASSQGEGGYGYTF
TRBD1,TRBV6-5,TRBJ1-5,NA,TGTGCCAGCAGGATGACAGGGCTCAATCAGCCCCAGCATTTT,CASRMTGLNQPQHF
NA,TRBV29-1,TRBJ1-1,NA,TGCAGCGGTACAGGCGATTTTAACACTGAAGCTTTCTTT,CSGTGDFNTEAFF
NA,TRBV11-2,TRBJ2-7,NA,TGTGCCAGCAGTTTCCTCGGAGGGAGATGGGACGAGCAGTACTTC,CASSFLGGRWDEQYF
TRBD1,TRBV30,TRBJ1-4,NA,TGTGCCTGTTCGCCCCGGGACAGGGGGAATGAAAAACTGTTTTTT,CACSPRDRGNEKLFF
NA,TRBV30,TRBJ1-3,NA,TGTGCCTGGAGTAAGACAGTCTCTGGAAACACCATATATTTT,CAWSKTVSGNTIYF
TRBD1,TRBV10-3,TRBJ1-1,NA,TGTGCCACCTCCAAGACAGGGCTGAACACTGAAGCTTTCTTT,CATSKTGLNTEAFF
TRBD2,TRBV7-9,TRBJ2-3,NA,TGTGCCAGCAGCCCTCCGACTAGCCACGCAGATACGCAGTATTTT,CASSPPTSHADTQYF
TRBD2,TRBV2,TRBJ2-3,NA,TGTGCCAGCAAGAAACTAGCGGGAGCGGATGATACGCAGTATTTT,CASKKLAGADDTQYF
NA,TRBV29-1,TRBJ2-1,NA,TGCAGCGTTGAAGACCGTAATGAGCAGTTCTTC,CSVEDRNEQFF
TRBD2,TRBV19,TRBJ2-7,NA,TGTGCCAGTAGTATAGTAGCGGGAGGCTACGAGCAGTACTTC,CASSIVAGGYEQYF
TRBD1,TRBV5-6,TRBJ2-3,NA,TGTGCCAGCAGCCTGGACAGGGGTCATACGCAGTATTTT,CASSLDRGHTQYF
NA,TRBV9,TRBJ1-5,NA,TGTGCCAGCAGCGTATTAGCAGACCCTAGCAATCAGCCCCAGCATTTT,CASSVLADPSNQPQHF
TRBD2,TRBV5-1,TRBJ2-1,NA,TGCGCCAGCAGCTTGGAAGCTAGCGGATACAATGAGCAGTTCTTC,CASSLEASGYNEQFF
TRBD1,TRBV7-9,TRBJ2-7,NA,TGTGCCAGCAGCGACGCCTCAGGGGGTACTTACGAGCAGTACTTC,CASSDASGGTYEQYF
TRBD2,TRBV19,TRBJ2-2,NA,TGTGCCAGTAAGCGGGGGTTGGATGCCGGGGAGCTGTTTTTT,CASKRGLDAGELFF
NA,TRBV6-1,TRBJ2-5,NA,TGTGCCAGCAGTGACTCGGACATAGAGACCCAGTACTTC,CASSDSDIETQYF
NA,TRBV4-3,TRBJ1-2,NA,TGCGCCAGCAGCCAAGATGTAGGGGCTAACTATGGCTACACCTTC,CASSQDVGANYGYTF
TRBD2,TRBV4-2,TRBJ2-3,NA,TGTGCCAGCAGCCAACAACTAGCGGGGGGGAGCGCAGATACGCAGTATTTT,CASSQQLAGGSADTQYF
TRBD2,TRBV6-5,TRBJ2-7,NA,TGTGCCAGCAGCTTAGGCGGGGGTAACTACGAGCAGTACTTC,CASSLGGGNYEQYF
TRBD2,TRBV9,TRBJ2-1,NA,TGTGCCAGCAGCGTAGGTAGGACTAGCAACAATGAGCAGTTCTTC,CASSVGRTSNNEQFF
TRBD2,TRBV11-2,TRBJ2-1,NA,TGTGCCAGCAGCCCGACTAGCGCTGAGCAGTTCTTC,CASSPTSAEQFF
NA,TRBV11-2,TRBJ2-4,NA,TGTGCCAGCAGCACGGGGGTGGCCAAAAACATTCAGTACTTC,CASSTGVAKNIQYF
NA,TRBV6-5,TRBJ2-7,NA,TGTGCCAGCAGTTACGCAGCGGCCTACGAGCAGTACTTC,CASSYAAAYEQYF
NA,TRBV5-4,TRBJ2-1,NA,TGTGCCAGCAGCTTGGGGCAGGCCTCCTACAATGAGCAGTTCTTC,CASSLGQASYNEQFF
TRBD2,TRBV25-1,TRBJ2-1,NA,TGTGCCAGCAACCTAGCGGGAGGGCGGGTTGAGGAGCAGTTCTTC,CASNLAGGRVEEQFF